The 15 T cell receptor beta chains in this list originate from one sample, sequenced in a study of PD-L1 blockade in urothelial cancer (dated by TCRdb to 2017 to 2019). The receptor library was made with the immunoSEQ multiplex PCR assay. In its TCRdb copy, this immuneACCESS table keeps in-frame sequences only and misses some clones. Where compared with another copy, unresolved V genes explain less than half of these, and the others have no known cause. Present in this sample are tens of thousands of clones, 84% of which were seen just once. Roughly 9.2% of the sample is taken by the ten largest. According to the study, the label for this sample's time point signals: pretreatment peripheral blood. Source: PBMCs, taken around atezolizumab (anti-PD-L1) treatment. Receptors originate from a woman between 65 and 79 years old with urothelial cancer.

The gene calls are TRBV23-1 and TRBJ2-7; 7 bases are a match to TRBD1. TRBV23-1 is given ORF status, its function remaining uncertain. J lost 4 bases, V lost 0 bases, and 15 bases had no gene match. CDR3 length equals 18 residues. The CDR3 bases are TGCGCCAGCAGTCAATCGAAGGATGGACAGGTGCTCTTTTACGAGCAGTACTTC. This translates into CASSQSKDGQVLFYEQYF.

The chain combines TRBV6-4 with TRBJ2-2; 10 bases align to TRBD2. Germline trimming cut 2 bases from V and 5 bases from J; bases unmatched to any gene: 5. Looked up from germline, CDR1 is MRHNA and CDR2 is SNTAGT. The CDR3 covers 16 residues. The CDR3 is CASSDSGGARTGELFF. The CDR3 nucleotides read TGTGCCAGCAGTGACAGCGGGGGGGCCAGGACCGGGGAGCTGTTTTTT.

This chain uses TRBV10-3 with TRBJ1-3, with D uncertain. V gave up 5 bases and J gave up 0 bases, with 11 bases separating them. The CDR3 totals 15 residues. CDR1 ENHRY and CDR2 SYGVKD come from the germline V gene. CDR3 coding DNA: TGTGCCATCAGTAGCGACTGGAGCTCTGGAAACACCATATATTTT. Its translation is CAISSDWSSGNTIYF.

The CDR3: CASSLEVLRGPYYEQYF. The CDR3 nucleotides read TGTGCCAGCAGCTTAGAAGTTCTGCGGGGGCCTTACTACGAGCAGTACTTC. The J gene is TRBJ2-7, the V gene TRBV7-9, with D perhaps matching TRBD2 (7 bases). This CDR3 comprises 17 residues. Trimming removed 1 base at V and 3 bases at J, with 19 bases between. Germline loops: CDR1 SEHNR, CDR2 FQNEAQ (reference sequence).

This clone was seen just once. V is TRBV28 and J is TRBJ1-5; 9 bases line up with TRBD1. Per the germline V gene, CDR1 is MDHEN and CDR2 is SYDVKM. This CDR3 spans 15 amino acids. The ends lost 6 bases at V and 3 bases at J; junction bases unmatched: 6. In DNA, the CDR3 is TGTGCCAGCAGAATCACAGGGGGCGACAATCAGCCCCAGCATTTT. It translates to CASRITGGDNQPQHF.

This chain uses TRBV6-6 with TRBJ1-3; D remains ambiguous. CDR3 size: 15 residues. Trimming took 0 bases from V and 0 from J, leaving 6 bases between them. Per the germline V gene, CDR1 is MNHNY and CDR2 is SVGAGI (reference sequence). The DNA of the CDR3 is TGTGCCAGCAGTTACTCGGCAAGCTCTGGAAACACCATATATTTT. Its protein is CASSYSASSGNTIYF.

The rearrangement joins TRBV20-1 to TRBJ2-1; unclear D gene. The CDR3 spans 11 residues. Per germline, CDR1 DFQATT and CDR2 SNEGSKA (reference sequence). The ends were cut back, 5 bases at V and 6 bases at J, with 8 bases in the middle. The chain's CDR3 is CSAVPGNEQFF. CDR3 in DNA: TGCAGTGCTGTTCCCGGCAATGAGCAGTTCTTC.

This clone was recorded only once. This chain joins TRBV29-1 and TRBJ2-5; weak D call: TRBD1 (7 bases). Germline CDR1 is SQVTM and CDR2 is ANQGSEA. The CDR3 spans 13 residues. V gave up 4 bases and J gave up 4 bases, with 13 bases separating them. The chain's CDR3 is CSVGNQGGETQYF. As DNA, the CDR3 is TGCAGCGTTGGTAACCAGGGGGGAGAGACCCAGTACTTC.

V usage is TRBV5-6 and J usage is TRBJ2-7; 9 nucleotides line up with TRBD1. The CDR3 is 14 amino acids. CDR1 is SGHDT and CDR2 is YYEEEE in the germline V gene. V gave up 2 bases and J gave up 5 bases; unmatched junction bases: 5. The CDR3, as DNA: TGTGCCAGCAGCTTCTGGACAGGGGTAAACGAGCAGTACTTC. It translates to CASSFWTGVNEQYF.

The rearrangement joins TRBV18 to TRBJ1-3, with a weak D call TRBD1 (5 bases). This CDR3 is built from 17 residues. From germline, CDR1 is KGHSH and CDR2 LQKENI. Trimming shortened V by 6 bases and J by 0 bases, and 18 bases separated the two germline ends. This CDR3 is CASSPGRVQSSGNTIYF. In nucleotides, the CDR3 is TGTGCCAGCTCCCCAGGGAGGGTACAGAGCTCTGGAAACACCATATATTTT.

The chain has TRBV27 and TRBJ2-7, with 9 bases aligning to TRBD2. The CDR3 loop spans 16 amino acids. Trimming took 3 bases from V and 2 from J; bases not matched to a gene: 8. Germline V gene lookup returns CDR1 MNHEY and CDR2 SMNVEV (reference sequence). The CDR3 DNA reads as TGTGCCAGCAGTTTCTCCTTAGCGGGAGTCCCCTACGAGCAGTACTTC. As protein: CASSFSLAGVPYEQYF.

This clone was picked up one time. The rearrangement uses TRBV28 and TRBJ2-5; maybe TRBD2 (6 bases). V lost 2 bases and J 4 bases, leaving 8 bases between the germline ends. Germline-derived CDR1 and CDR2 are MDHEN and SYDVKM. The CDR3 runs to 13 residues. CDR3 DNA sequence: TGTGCCAGCAGTTTAGCTAGCGTAGAGACCCAGTACTTC. Its protein product is CASSLASVETQYF.

The genes are TRBV4-1 and TRBJ1-5, with D hard to call. The CDR3 is 13 amino acids. Deletions cut 5 bases from V and 7 bases from J, with 12 bases between. Germline assignment: CDR1 MGHRA and CDR2 YSYEKL. Here the CDR3 reads CASSVREGQPQHF. Here the CDR3 DNA reads TGCGCCAGCAGCGTGAGGGAAGGGCAGCCCCAGCATTTT.

This rearrangement joins TRBV11-2 to TRBJ2-7; perhaps TRBD1 as D (5 bases). The CDR3 consists of 13 residues. V lost 4 bases, J lost 2 bases, and 9 bases lay in between. Germline CDR1 SGHAT, CDR2 FQNNGV. The CDR3 sequence: CASSSVGPYEQYF. The CDR3 coding sequence is TGTGCCAGCAGCTCAGTGGGGCCCTACGAGCAGTACTTC.

The CDR3 bases are TGTGCCAGCTCACCTAACCGGGACAGCAATGAAAAACTGTTTTTT. The encoded protein is CASSPNRDSNEKLFF. The chain couples TRBV18 to TRBJ1-4; 7 bases agree with TRBD1. V gave up 3 bases and J gave up 5 bases; unmatched junction bases: 6. CDR3 size: 15 residues. CDR1 is KGHSH, CDR2 LQKENI, per germline.